The source of this T cell receptor beta chain is a study of T cells in Graves' hyperthyroidism and ophthalmopathy. On the study more broadly: Peripheral blood draws took place at initial diagnosis, ahead of any treatment. Notes on the study in general: Blood samples included most of the expanded thyroid clonotypes exceeding 0.001. Ophthalmopathy was separated from stable hyperthyroidism by a 13 V-J model.

Only a few counts were recorded for this clonotype. The target antigen is unknown. TCR beta CDR3 regions were amplified from RNA. TCR CDR3 regions were first amplified by RT-PCR with HTBI primers. TCRdb independently ran MiXCR on the multiplex PCR reads; one entry per CDR3 protein. The sample records 550,000 to 650,000 distinct CDR3 sequences, around 13% being singletons. Absence of ophthalmopathy progression within 18 months defined stable Graves' hyperthyroidism. CDR3 length: 13 amino acids. CDR1 is SGHDN, CDR2 FVKESK, per germline. Trimming removed 5 bases at V and 4 bases at J, with 11 bases between.

Specimen: blood. The clonotype comes from a woman aged 40 to 49 with Graves' hyperthyroidism. The J gene is TRBJ1-1, the V gene TRBV14; D gene uncertain. The CDR3 DNA sequence: TGTGCCAGCAGCGGAGCTAGAGGCACTGAAGCTTTCTTT. This translates into CASSGARGTEAFF.